This T cell receptor (beta chain) emerged from a study of chronic HIV infection and antiretroviral therapy (dated by TCRdb to between 2014 and 2017). To prepare the library, 5' RACE was applied. The sample was run on an Illumina MiSeq. TCRdb took the public reads, trimmed them with fastp at Q25, ran MiXCR for clone calling and kept in-frame beta chains. A single entry per CDR3 protein holds the most common genes and DNA from its merged rows. The sample table lists 25,000 to 35,000 distinct CDR3 sequences, around 8.6% of them with a count of one. The ten largest clones take up over 2% of the sample. The CDR3 holds 15 amino acids from the cysteine to the phenylalanine. Of the read, only the CDR3 DNA is kept; its 45 bases are in frame from base 1. CDR1 and CDR2 (MNHNS, SASEGT) derive from the germline V gene. V and J are truncated by 7 bases and 9 bases respectively, leaving an intervening sequence of 19 bases.

Remarks on this clonotype: Its antigen remains unidentified. Per-base qualities were not stored, and no clone one base away is much larger.

The receptor chain draws on TRBV6-1 and TRBJ1-6; the D segment cannot be called with confidence. The sample was peripheral blood. This TCR came from an adult who had HIV and had not received antiretroviral therapy, or was an uninfected healthy control (not recorded which). Here is the DNA: TGTGCCAGCACCCCGCGCGGAGGAACCCTTTCACCCCTCCACTTT. It codes for CASTPRGGTLSPLHF.